A single sample is the source of the 3 T cell receptor beta chains below, sequenced in a study of beta chain features in type 1 diabetes. Every bit of the isolated RNA underwent reverse transcription, so sequencing read expressed TCRB transcripts. The data were produced by immunoSEQ multiplex PCR, yet TCRdb's version contains in-frame clones alone and is incomplete. The sample yields hundreds of thousands of clones, 15% to 17% seen once. The sequencing sample was made of naive CD4+ T cells from blood. The receptor source for this set is a man between 18 and 35 years old in good health.

V usage is TRBV7-6 and J usage is TRBJ2-7; 14 bases are shared with TRBD2. Trimming removed 3 bases from V and 7 bases from J; junction bases left unmatched: 8. The germline CDR1 and CDR2 sequences are SGHVS and FNYEAQ. The CDR3 is made up of 16 amino acids. In DNA form, the CDR3 reads TGTGCCAGCAGCTTTTCGGGACTAGCGGGAGTTTCAGAGCAGTACTTC. Translation: CASSFSGLAGVSEQYF.

This clone has just a few counts. Other DNA sequences in the same sample also yield this CDR3. The chain recombines TRBV5-1 with TRBJ2-5; no definite D call. This CDR3 has 13 amino acids. The germline V and J ends were trimmed by 1 base and 2 bases, with 6 bases remaining between them. Germline V gene lookup returns CDR1 SGHRS and CDR2 YFSETQ. CDR3 sequence: CASSLRSQETQYF. The DNA of the CDR3 is TGCGCCAGCAGCTTGAGGAGTCAAGAGACCCAGTACTTC.

This clone was detected a few times. This rearrangement joins TRBV6-6 to TRBJ1-2; no clear D gene. The CDR3 length is 15 residues. Germline values: CDR1 MNHNY, CDR2 SVGAGI (reference sequence). The V gene lost 7 bases and the J gene lost 4 bases, with 19 bases spanning the gap. CDR3 sequence (DNA): TGTGCCAGCAACCCCCGGGTAGGACTGGCCTATGGCTACACCTTC. It specifies CASNPRVGLAYGYTF.